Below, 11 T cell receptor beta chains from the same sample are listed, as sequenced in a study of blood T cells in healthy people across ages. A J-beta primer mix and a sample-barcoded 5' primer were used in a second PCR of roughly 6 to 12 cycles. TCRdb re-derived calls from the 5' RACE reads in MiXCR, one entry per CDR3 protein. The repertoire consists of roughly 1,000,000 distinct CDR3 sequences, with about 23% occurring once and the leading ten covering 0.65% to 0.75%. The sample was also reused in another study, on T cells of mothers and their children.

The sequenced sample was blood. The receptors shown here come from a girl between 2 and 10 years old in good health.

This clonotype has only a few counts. In DNA form, the CDR3 reads TGTGCCAGCAGCTTATCCCGGGGGGGCAGGGGGCTCTATGAGCAGTTCTTC. Translation gives CASSLSRGGRGLYEQFF. The gene calls are TRBV7-2 and TRBJ2-1, with D possibly called TRBD1 or TRBD2 (8 bases each). V was pared by 2 bases and J by 8 bases, with 22 bases between. CDR1 SGHTA and CDR2 FQGNSA come from the germline V gene. This CDR3 region has 17 residues.

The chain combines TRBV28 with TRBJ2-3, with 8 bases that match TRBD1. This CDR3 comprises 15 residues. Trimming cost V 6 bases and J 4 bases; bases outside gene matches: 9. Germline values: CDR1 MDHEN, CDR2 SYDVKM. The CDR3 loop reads CASRYRGLPPDTQYF. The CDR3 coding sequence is TGTGCCAGCAGATACAGGGGGTTACCTCCAGATACGCAGTATTTT.

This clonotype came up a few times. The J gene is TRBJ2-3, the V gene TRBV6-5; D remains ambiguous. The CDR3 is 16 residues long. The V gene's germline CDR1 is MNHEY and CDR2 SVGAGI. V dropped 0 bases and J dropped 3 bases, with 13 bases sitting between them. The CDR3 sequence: CASSYSRPPATDTQYF. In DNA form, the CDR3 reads TGTGCCAGCAGTTACTCGAGACCGCCAGCGACAGATACGCAGTATTTT.

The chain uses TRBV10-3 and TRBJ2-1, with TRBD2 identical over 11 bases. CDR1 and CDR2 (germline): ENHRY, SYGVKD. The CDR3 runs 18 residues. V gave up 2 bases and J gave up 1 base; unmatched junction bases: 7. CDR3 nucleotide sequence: TGTGCCATCAGTGAGCAACTAGCGGGAGCTCCATCCTACAATGAGCAGTTCTTC. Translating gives CAISEQLAGAPSYNEQFF.

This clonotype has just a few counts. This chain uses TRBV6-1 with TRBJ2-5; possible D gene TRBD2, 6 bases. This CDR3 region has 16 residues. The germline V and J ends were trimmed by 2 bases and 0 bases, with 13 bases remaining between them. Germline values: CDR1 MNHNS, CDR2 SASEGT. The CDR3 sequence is CASSEIWGDYQETQYF. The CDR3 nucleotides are TGTGCCAGCAGTGAAATCTGGGGGGATTACCAAGAGACCCAGTACTTC.

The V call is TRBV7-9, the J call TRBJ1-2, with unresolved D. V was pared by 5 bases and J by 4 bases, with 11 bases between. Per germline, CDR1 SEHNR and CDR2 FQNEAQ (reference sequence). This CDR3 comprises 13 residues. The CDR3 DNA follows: TGTGCCAGCAGCGCGGAGGCGTCCTATGGCTACACCTTC. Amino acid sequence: CASSAEASYGYTF.

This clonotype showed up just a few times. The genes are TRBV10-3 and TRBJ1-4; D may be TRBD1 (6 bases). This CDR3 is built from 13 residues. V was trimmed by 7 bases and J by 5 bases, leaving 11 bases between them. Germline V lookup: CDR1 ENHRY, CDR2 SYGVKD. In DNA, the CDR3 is TGTGCCATCAAAGGGGGTGAGAATGAAAAACTGTTTTTT. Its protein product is CAIKGGENEKLFF.

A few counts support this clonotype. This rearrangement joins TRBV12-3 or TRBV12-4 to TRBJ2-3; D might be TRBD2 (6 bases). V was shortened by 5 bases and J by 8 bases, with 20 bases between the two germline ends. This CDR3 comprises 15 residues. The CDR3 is CASSRRGQALPTQYF. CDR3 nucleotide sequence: TGTGCCAGCAGTCGGAGGGGCCAGGCTCTGCCTACGCAGTATTTT.

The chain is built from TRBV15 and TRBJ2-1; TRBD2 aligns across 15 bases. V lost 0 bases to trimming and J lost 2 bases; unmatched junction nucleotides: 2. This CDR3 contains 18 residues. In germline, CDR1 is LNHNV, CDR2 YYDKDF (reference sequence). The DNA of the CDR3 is TGTGCCACCAGCAGAGATTGGACTAGCGGGAGGGCCTACAATGAGCAGTTCTTC. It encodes CATSRDWTSGRAYNEQFF.

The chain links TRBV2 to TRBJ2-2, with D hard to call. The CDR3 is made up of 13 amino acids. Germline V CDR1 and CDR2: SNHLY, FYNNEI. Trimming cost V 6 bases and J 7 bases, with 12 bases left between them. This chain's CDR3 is CASRARVHGELFF. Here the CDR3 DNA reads TGTGCCAGCAGAGCCCGGGTCCACGGGGAGCTGTTTTTT.

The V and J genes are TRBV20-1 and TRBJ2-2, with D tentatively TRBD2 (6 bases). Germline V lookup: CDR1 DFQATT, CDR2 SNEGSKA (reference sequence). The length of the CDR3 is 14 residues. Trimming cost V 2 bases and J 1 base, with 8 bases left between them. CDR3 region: CSARRRENTGELFF. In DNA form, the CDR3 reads TGCAGTGCTAGACGGCGGGAGAACACCGGGGAGCTGTTTTTT.